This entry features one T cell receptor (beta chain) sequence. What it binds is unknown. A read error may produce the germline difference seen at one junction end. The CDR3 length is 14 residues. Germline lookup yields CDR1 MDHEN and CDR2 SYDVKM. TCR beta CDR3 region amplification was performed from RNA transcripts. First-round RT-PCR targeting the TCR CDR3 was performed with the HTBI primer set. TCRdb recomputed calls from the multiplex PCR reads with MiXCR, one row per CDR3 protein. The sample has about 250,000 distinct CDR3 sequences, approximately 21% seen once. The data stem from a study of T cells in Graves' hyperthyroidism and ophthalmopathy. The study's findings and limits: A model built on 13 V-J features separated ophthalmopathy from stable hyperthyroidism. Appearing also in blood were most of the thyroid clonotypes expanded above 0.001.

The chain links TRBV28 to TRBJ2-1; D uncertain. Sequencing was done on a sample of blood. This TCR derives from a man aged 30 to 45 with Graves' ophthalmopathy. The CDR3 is CASSIRSSYIERFF. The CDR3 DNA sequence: TGTGCCAGCAGCATCAGGAGCTCCTACATTGAGCGGTTCTTC.